This T cell receptor (beta chain) is drawn from a study of blood T cell repertoires in COVID-19. For the study at large: The United States, Italy and Spain supplied acute and convalescent COVID-19 samples.

Per the original data handling: Reference gene primer amplification gave nucleated cell count estimates. Generated by immunoSEQ multiplex PCR, the TCRdb table keeps only in-frame clones and is missing some. The D gene and trimming were derived from the DNA, and the V and J assignments and clone size from that table. The sample includes about 34,000 clones, around four fifths of them seen just once. Trimming removed 11 bases from V and 5 bases from J; junction bases left unmatched: 10. Germline V gene sequence: CDR1 ENHRY, CDR2 SYGVKD. The CDR3 sequence is 13 residues long. This clonotype was obtained from a woman aged 55-75 years with acute or convalescent COVID-19. This sequence joins TRBV10-3 and TRBJ1-2; 8 bases align to TRBD1. Sequenced input: peripheral blood. For the CDR3, the DNA is TGTGCCTCCGACAGGGGCGGGGGATATGGCTACACCTTC. The encoded protein is CASDRGGGYGYTF.